Each of the 24 T cell receptor beta chains below was sequenced from the same sample in a study of a mutant IDH1 vaccine in newly diagnosed glioma. The time point was: baseline, week 1 (first vaccination visit). Treatment reported: pre-vaccination baseline after standard-of-care therapy. Measured with immunoSEQ multiplex PCR; TCRdb has only the in-frame clones, and not every one. This sample carries under 65,000 clones, roughly 80% of them seen once, and the ten largest clones take approximately 2%. The sequences come from PBMCs, collected from a glioma patient treated with radiotherapy, temozolomide or both. These receptors all come from a middle-aged woman with glioma.

V usage is TRBV10-2 and J usage is TRBJ1-1; D not resolved. Trimming took 6 bases from V and 0 from J, leaving 8 bases between them. Germline-derived CDR1 and CDR2 are WSHSY and SAAADI. This CDR3 comprises 13 residues. The CDR3 DNA reads as TGCGCCAGCAGGATAGGGTTGAACACTGAAGCTTTCTTT. Protein product: CASRIGLNTEAFF.

The gene calls are TRBV11-2 and TRBJ1-6; D gene ambiguous. CDR1 is SGHAT and CDR2 is FQNNGV in the germline V gene. CDR3 length: 14 residues. V was pared by 5 bases and J by 7 bases, with 12 bases between. In DNA form, the CDR3 reads TGTGCCAGCAGCCCCCAGCTAGCGAATTCACCCCTCCACTTT. Translated, it gives CASSPQLANSPLHF.

The chain has TRBV5-8 and TRBJ1-1; D is unresolved. This CDR3 contains 10 residues. Germline V lookup: CDR1 SGHTS, CDR2 YDEGEE. The ends were cut back, 5 bases at V and 9 bases at J, with 8 bases in the middle. The chain's CDR3 is CASSGRKAFF. CDR3 nucleotides: TGTGCCAGCAGTGGGAGGAAAGCTTTCTTT.

This chain joins TRBV7-8 and TRBJ2-6; no definite D call. CDR1 SGHVS and CDR2 FQNEAQ come from the germline V gene. The CDR3 has 17 residues. Trimming cost V 1 base and J 0 bases, with 10 bases left between them. This CDR3 is CASSLGTESSGANVLTF. CDR3 DNA sequence: TGTGCCAGCAGCTTAGGAACAGAATCCTCTGGGGCCAACGTCCTGACTTTC. Supplemented by reference TRBV7-8 and TRBJ2-6, the full variable domain reads GAGVSQSPRYKVAKRGQDVALRCDPISGHVSLFWYQQALGQGPEFLTYFQNEAQLDKSGLPSDRFFAERPEGSVSTLKIQRTQQEDSAVYLCASSLGTESSGANVLTFGAGSRLTVL.

This chain links TRBV30 with TRBJ2-5; TRBD2 agrees at 7 bases. CDR1 and CDR2 (germline): GTSNPN, SVGIG (reference sequence). The CDR3 sequence is 16 residues long. V gave up 0 bases and J gave up 4 bases; unmatched junction bases: 11. The CDR3 coding sequence is TGTGCCTGGAGTGTGGCTAGCGAAGGGGAGGGAGAGACCCAGTACTTC. Encoded protein: CAWSVASEGEGETQYF.

The V and J genes are TRBV7-8 and TRBJ1-2; D is possibly TRBD1 (5 bases). The CDR3 runs to 18 residues. Per the germline V gene, CDR1 is SGHVS and CDR2 is FQNEAQ. V lost 2 bases and J 4 bases, leaving 23 bases between the germline ends. CDR3 coding DNA: TGTGCCAGCAGCTTATTCGGGGGGACCACAGGTGGTAGCTATGGCTACACCTTC. Translated: CASSLFGGTTGGSYGYTF. The variable domain in full, completed from reference TRBV7-8 and TRBJ1-2, reads GAGVSQSPRYKVAKRGQDVALRCDPISGHVSLFWYQQALGQGPEFLTYFQNEAQLDKSGLPSDRFFAERPEGSVSTLKIQRTQQEDSAVYLCASSLFGGTTGGSYGYTFGSGTRLTVV.

The chain recombines TRBV29-1 with TRBJ2-5, with 8 nucleotides matching TRBD2. The CDR3 has 12 amino acids. The V gene end was trimmed by 4 bases and the J gene end by 4 bases; junction bases not matched to a gene: 2. Germline lookup yields CDR1 SQVTM and CDR2 ANQGSEA. This CDR3 is CSVVSGGETQYF. DNA for the CDR3: TGCAGCGTTGTAAGCGGGGGAGAGACCCAGTACTTC.

The chain has TRBV4-1 and TRBJ2-1, with D hard to call. Germline V gene lookup returns CDR1 MGHRA and CDR2 YSYEKL. The CDR3 length is 15 residues. Trimming cost V 4 bases and J 0 bases, with 10 bases left between them. CDR3 amino acids: CASSRQGGSYNEQFF. CDR3 nucleotides: TGCGCCAGCAGCCGCCAAGGCGGCTCCTACAATGAGCAGTTCTTC.

This clone was counted once. The rearrangement joins TRBV29-1 to TRBJ2-6, with 8 positions matching TRBD1. Germline-derived CDR1 and CDR2 are SQVTM and ANQGSEA. V gave up 4 bases and J gave up 0 bases; unmatched junction bases: 8. This CDR3 has 17 amino acids. CDR3 DNA: TGCAGCGTTGGAGGACAGGGTCCAAGCTCTGGGGCCAACGTCCTGACTTTC. This codes for CSVGGQGPSSGANVLTF.

This clone was counted once. The chain uses TRBV6-1 and TRBJ2-1; D might be TRBD1 (5 bases). This CDR3 contains 13 residues. The ends were cut back, 4 bases at V and 6 bases at J, with 10 bases in the middle. Germline-derived CDR1 and CDR2 are MNHNS and SASEGT. The CDR3 DNA is TGTGCCAGCAGTGGGGTTAGGGGCAATGAGCAGTTCTTC. It encodes CASSGVRGNEQFF.

The chain links TRBV7-2 to TRBJ2-5; 14 nucleotides match TRBD2. Germline assignment: CDR1 SGHTA and CDR2 FQGNSA. V dropped 4 bases and J dropped 1; count of bases not matched to a gene: 8. The CDR3 sequence is 18 residues long. CDR3 in DNA: TGTGCCAGCAGCTCCGGGACTAGCGGGGGCGGGGCCCAAGAGACCCAGTACTTC. It is translated as CASSSGTSGGGAQETQYF.

V gene TRBV5-4 combines with J gene TRBJ2-7; 9 bases map to TRBD2. The CDR3 loop spans 15 amino acids. The germline CDR1 and CDR2 sequences are SGHNT and YYREEE (reference sequence). After removal of 3 bases from V and 1 base from J, the junction contained 5 bases not matched to a gene. The CDR3 loop is CASSSMTSGSYEQYF. The CDR3 coding sequence is TGTGCCAGCAGCTCCATGACTAGCGGTTCCTACGAGCAGTACTTC.

In its sample, this clone was seen a few times. The CDR3 DNA sequence: TGCGCCAGCAACTTAGACAGGGGTGACGGCTACACCTTC. This translates into CASNLDRGDGYTF. The V gene is TRBV5-1, the J gene TRBJ1-2; the match to TRBD1 covers 8 bases. Per germline, CDR1 SGHRS and CDR2 YFSETQ. CDR3 length: 13 amino acids. With 6 bases clipped from V and 8 bases from J, the junction kept 9 bases outside the gene matches.

Turning to this clone: An end of the junction does not agree with germline; a read error may underlie this. The chain combines TRBV7-7 with TRBJ2-1, with TRBD2 identical over 10 bases. From germline, CDR1 is SSHAT and CDR2 FNYEAQ (reference sequence). The length of the CDR3 is 13 residues. The CDR3 nucleotides read TGTGCTAGCAGCTTAGCGGGGGGTAATGAGCAGTTCTTC. It yields the protein CASSLAGGNEQFF.

The chain combines TRBV5-1 with TRBJ2-2, with TRBD2 matching over 10 bases. V trimming: 2 bases; J trimming: 1 base; junction bases outside the gene matches: 5. Looked up from germline, CDR1 is SGHRS and CDR2 is YFSETQ. The CDR3 covers 17 residues. The CDR3 reads CASSFSSGGQNTGELFF. The CDR3 DNA reads as TGCGCCAGCAGCTTCTCTAGCGGGGGCCAGAACACCGGGGAGCTGTTTTTT.

This sequence joins TRBV30 and TRBJ1-4, with D uncertain. From germline, CDR1 is GTSNPN and CDR2 SVGIG (reference sequence). V was shortened by 3 bases and J by 5 bases, with 13 bases between the two germline ends. CDR3 length: 14 amino acids. CDR3 in amino acids: CAWRREGGNEKLFF. The CDR3 nucleotides read TGTGCCTGGAGGAGGGAAGGCGGGAATGAAAAACTGTTTTTT.

This chain uses TRBV5-1 with TRBJ2-3; 7 bases are shared with TRBD2. This CDR3 has 16 residues. The J segment lost 1 base and the V segment lost 0 bases, leaving 5 bases of the junction unmatched. In germline, CDR1 is SGHRS, CDR2 YFSETQ. DNA for the CDR3: TGCGCCAGCAGCTTGGATTTTGCGGGGGGCACAGATACGCAGTATTTT. Translation gives CASSLDFAGGTDTQYF.

The V and J genes are TRBV7-2 and TRBJ2-5, with 11 positions matching TRBD1. The CDR3 length is 15 residues. With V trimmed by 5 bases and J by 5 bases, 7 bases remained unmatched. Per the germline V gene, CDR1 is SGHTA and CDR2 is FQGNSA. The CDR3 bases are TGTGCCAGCAGCCCGGACAGGGGGCAGAGGGAGACCCAGTACTTC. It specifies CASSPDRGQRETQYF.

This clone was observed a few times. The chain employs TRBV12-5 and TRBJ2-1; 8 bases line up with TRBD1. This CDR3 region has 14 residues. V was clipped by 7 bases and J by 2 bases; unmatched bases: 4. Germline V gene sequence: CDR1 LGHNT, CDR2 FRNRAP. The CDR3 sequence: CASVGGQAYNEQFF. In DNA, the CDR3 is TGTGCTAGTGTTGGGGGACAGGCCTACAATGAGCAGTTCTTC. Full variable domain (rest looked up from reference TRBV12-5 and TRBJ2-1): DARVTQTPRHKVTEMGQEVTMRCQPILGHNTVFWYRQTMMQGLELLAYFRNRAPLDDSGMPKDRFSAEMPDATLATLKIQPSEPRDSAVYFCASVGGQAYNEQFFGPGTRLTVL.

In this sample, this clone turned up once. V and J are TRBV7-9 and TRBJ1-5, with no clear D. Deletions cut 4 bases from V and 0 bases from J, with 16 bases between. Germline V gene data show CDR1 as SEHNR and CDR2 as FQNEAQ (reference sequence). The CDR3 loop spans 17 amino acids. For the CDR3, the DNA is TGTGCCAGCAGCTCCTCGCAGGCGGACTATAGCAATCAGCCCCAGCATTTT. This codes for CASSSSQADYSNQPQHF.

The chain carries TRBV7-2 and TRBJ1-5; perhaps TRBD1 as D (6 bases). CDR1 and CDR2 (germline): SGHTA, FQGNSA. The CDR3 has 13 residues. Trimming stripped 7 bases from V and 8 bases from J, with 15 bases between. In nucleotides, the CDR3 is TGTGCCAGCAAAAGGGGGGGAATCGAGCCCCAGCATTTT. This gives the protein CASKRGGIEPQHF.

The rearrangement uses TRBV5-6 and TRBJ2-7; D is possibly TRBD1 (6 bases). The V gene's germline CDR1 is SGHDT and CDR2 YYEEEE. Trimming stripped 4 bases from V and 3 bases from J, with 8 bases between. The length of the CDR3 is 12 residues. The CDR3 is CASSPGDYEQYF. The CDR3 nucleotides are TGTGCCAGCAGCCCAGGGGACTACGAGCAGTACTTC.

The rearrangement joins TRBV19 to TRBJ1-5, with D hard to call. V lost 5 bases, J lost 6 bases, and 8 bases lay in between. Germline CDR1 and CDR2: LNHDA and SQIVND (reference sequence). The CDR3 has 12 residues. CDR3 in DNA: TGTGCCAGTAGTTTAGGTAGTCAGCCCCAGCATTTT. Protein product: CASSLGSQPQHF.

The genes are TRBV5-1 and TRBJ1-4, with 10 bases aligning to TRBD1. V shed 5 bases, J shed 8 bases, and the junction held 12 bases outside the gene matches. CDR1 and CDR2 from the germline V gene are SGHRS and YFSETQ. This CDR3 spans 16 amino acids. CDR3 region: CASSPDPGTGDEKLFF. In nucleotides, the CDR3 is TGCGCCAGCAGTCCCGATCCGGGGACAGGGGACGAAAAACTGTTTTTT.